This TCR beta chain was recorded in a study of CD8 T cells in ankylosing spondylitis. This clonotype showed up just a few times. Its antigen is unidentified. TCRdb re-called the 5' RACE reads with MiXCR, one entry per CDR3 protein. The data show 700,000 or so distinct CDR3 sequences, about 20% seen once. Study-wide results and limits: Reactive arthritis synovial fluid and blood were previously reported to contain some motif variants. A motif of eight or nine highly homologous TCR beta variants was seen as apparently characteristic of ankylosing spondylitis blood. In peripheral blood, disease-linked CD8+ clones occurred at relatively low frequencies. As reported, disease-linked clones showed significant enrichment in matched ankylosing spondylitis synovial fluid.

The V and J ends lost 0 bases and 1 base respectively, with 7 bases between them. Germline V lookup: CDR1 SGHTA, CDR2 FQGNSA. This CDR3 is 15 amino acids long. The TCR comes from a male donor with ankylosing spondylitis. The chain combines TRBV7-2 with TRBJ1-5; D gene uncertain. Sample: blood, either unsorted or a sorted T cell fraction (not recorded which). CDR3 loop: CASSLAAVSNQPQHF. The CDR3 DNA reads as TGTGCCAGCAGCTTAGCGGCAGTAAGCAATCAGCCCCAGCATTTT. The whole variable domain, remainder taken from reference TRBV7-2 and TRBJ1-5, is GAGVSQSPSNKVTEKGKDVELRCDPISGHTALYWYRQSLGQGLEFLIYFQGNSAPDKSGLPSDRFSAERTGGSVSTLTIQRTQQEDSAVYLCASSLAAVSNQPQHFGDGTRLSIL.